This T cell receptor beta chain was captured by sequencing in a study of T cell responses to AZD1222 COVID-19 vaccine. V lost 4 bases and J lost 4, with 9 bases in between. Germline assignment: CDR1 SGHDT and CDR2 YYEEEE. There are 13 residues in the CDR3. Data came from immunoSEQ multiplex PCR; TCRdb stores just in-frame clones and leaves some out. Of 100,000 to 150,000 clones in the sample, 80% to 90% are singletons; the top ten hold over 8.5%. The J gene is TRBJ2-1, the V gene TRBV5-6; no clear D. The sample was peripheral blood, taken on day 0 of MenACWY control vaccination. This clonotype was obtained from an adult in good health. The DNA of the CDR3 is TGTGCCAGCAGCCCTCTCTCTTACAATGAGCAGTTCTTC. This translates into CASSPLSYNEQFF.